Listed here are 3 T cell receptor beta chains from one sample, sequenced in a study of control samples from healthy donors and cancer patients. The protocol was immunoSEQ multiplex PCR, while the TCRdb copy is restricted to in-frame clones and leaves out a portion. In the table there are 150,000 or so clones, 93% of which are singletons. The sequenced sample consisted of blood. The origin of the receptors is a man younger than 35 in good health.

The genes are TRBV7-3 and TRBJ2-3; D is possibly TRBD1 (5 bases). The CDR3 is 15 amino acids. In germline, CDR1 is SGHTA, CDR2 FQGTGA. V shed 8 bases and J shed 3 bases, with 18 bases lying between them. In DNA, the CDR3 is TGTGCCAGCTCCCCCGGCGGCGCAGGGACAGATACGCAGTATTTT. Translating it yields CASSPGGAGTDTQYF. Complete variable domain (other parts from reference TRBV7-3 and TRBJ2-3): GAGVSQTPSNKVTEKGKYVELRCDPISGHTALYWYRQSLGQGPEFLIYFQGTGAADDSGLPNDRFFAVRPEGSVSTLKIQRTERGDSAVYLCASSPGGAGTDTQYFGPGTRLTVL.

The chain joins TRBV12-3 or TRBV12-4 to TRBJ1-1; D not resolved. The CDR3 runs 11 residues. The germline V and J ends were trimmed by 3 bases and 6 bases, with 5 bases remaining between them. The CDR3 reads CASSFLSEAFF. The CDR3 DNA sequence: TGTGCCAGCAGTTTTTTATCTGAAGCTTTCTTT.

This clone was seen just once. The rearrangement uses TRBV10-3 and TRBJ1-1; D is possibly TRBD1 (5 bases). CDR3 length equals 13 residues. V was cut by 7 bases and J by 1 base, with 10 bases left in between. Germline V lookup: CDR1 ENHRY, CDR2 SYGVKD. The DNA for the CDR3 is TGTGCCATCACGAGACAGCAGAACACTGAAGCTTTCTTT. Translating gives CAITRQQNTEAFF.